These T cell receptor beta chains were read from a single sample in a study of T cell responses to AZD1222 COVID-19 vaccine. Here immunoSEQ multiplex PCR was the method, and the copy in TCRdb shows in-frame clones only, minus some. Counted here are 90,000 to 100,000 clones, less than 90% occurring once; the ten biggest clones make up 3.7%. The material sequenced was peripheral blood, taken on day 0 of AZD1222 vaccination. The receptors here all came from an adult in good health. Both conserved end residues are part of each CDR3. D genes are given only for firm matches.

d_call v_call cdr3_aa
. TRBV19 CASSITWEGYTF
TRBD1 TRBV9 CASSGRQGPGNTIYF
TRBD1 TRBV27 CASSFRAFFGTGKHEQYF
. TRBV29-1 CSVRVGGYTF
. TRBV5-1 CASSSRGVSYEQYF
TRBD2 TRBV16 CASSHEGGGAYTGELFF
. TRBV15 CATSRDGQKNTEAFF
. TRBV18 CASSPNRSSYNSPLHF
TRBD2 TRBV6-4 CASLTSGLNTGELFF
. TRBV7-8 CASSRGRDPYNEQFF
. TRBV6-2/TRBV6-3 CASSYPYNQVTQYF
TRBD1 TRBV6-1 CASSERTGGPTDTQYF
TRBD1 TRBV7-8 CASSTRDRRPTYF
. TRBV7-2 CASREPSVSSYNEQFF
. TRBV19 CASTRLTSGNTIYF
TRBD1 TRBV19 CASSIILTGGSIQYF
TRBD1 TRBV3-1/TRBV3-2 CASSQEMDRGHGYTF
. TRBV6-5 CASSYSYRAQEQFF